Here is one T cell receptor (beta chain) with its context. The antigen remains unidentified. This entry belongs to a study of T cell responses to AZD1222 COVID-19 vaccine. Sequenced by immunoSEQ multiplex PCR; TCRdb stores in-frame clones only, minus some. The sample lists 200,000 to 250,000 clones; roughly 94% were seen once. This CDR3 comprises 17 residues. Germline values: CDR1 LNHDA, CDR2 SQIVND (reference sequence). J lost 3 bases, V lost 5 bases, and 10 bases had no gene match. Notes on the study in general: Most donors were white British and more were female, and clonal diversity was possibly underestimated. Baseline serology detected seropositivity in only six or seven AZD1222 recipients. An increase in Spike-specific TCR breadth and depth was observed after two AZD1222 doses.

Sequenced material: peripheral blood, taken 28 days after the second dose of the MenACWY control vaccine. This TCR was recovered from an adult who received the MenACWY meningococcal vaccine as a control. The chain uses TRBV19 and TRBJ2-6; 7 positions agree with TRBD2. The CDR3 sequence: CASSSGEGWYGANVLTF. CDR3 sequence (DNA): TGTGCCAGTAGTTCGGGGGAGGGTTGGTATGGGGCCAACGTCCTGACTTTC.